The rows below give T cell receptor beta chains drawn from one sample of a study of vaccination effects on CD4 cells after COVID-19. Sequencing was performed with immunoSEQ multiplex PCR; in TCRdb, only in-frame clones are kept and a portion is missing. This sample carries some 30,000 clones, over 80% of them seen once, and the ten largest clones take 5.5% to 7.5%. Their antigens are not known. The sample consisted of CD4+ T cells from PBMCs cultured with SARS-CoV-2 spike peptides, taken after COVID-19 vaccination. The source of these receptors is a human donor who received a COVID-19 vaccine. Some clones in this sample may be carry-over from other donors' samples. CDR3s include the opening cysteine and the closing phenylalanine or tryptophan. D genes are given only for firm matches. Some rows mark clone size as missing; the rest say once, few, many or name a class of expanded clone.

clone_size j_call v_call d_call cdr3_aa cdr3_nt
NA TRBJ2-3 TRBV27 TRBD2 CASSLSRGGLTDTQYF TGTGCCAGCAGTTTATCGCGGGGGGGCCTGACAGATACGCAGTATTTT
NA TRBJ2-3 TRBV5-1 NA CASSPQDTYVNSQYF TGCGCCAGCAGCCCACAAGATACATACGTTAACTCGCAGTATTTT
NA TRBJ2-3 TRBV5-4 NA CASSFAQGRDTQYF TGTGCCAGCAGCTTCGCGCAGGGCAGAGATACGCAGTATTTT
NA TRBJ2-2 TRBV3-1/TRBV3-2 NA CASSLRANGELFF TGTGCCAGCAGCCTCCGGGCGAACGGGGAGCTGTTTTTT
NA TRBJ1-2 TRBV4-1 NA CASSQGLKRDNYGYTF TGCGCCAGCAGCCAGGGGTTAAAAAGGGACAACTATGGCTACACCTTC
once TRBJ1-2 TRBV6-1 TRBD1 CASSEAIRGTGRDGYTF TGTGCCAGCAGTGAAGCTATCCGCGGGACAGGGAGGGATGGCTACACCTTC
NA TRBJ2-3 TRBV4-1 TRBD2 CASSPLQAGTSARDTQYF TGCGCCAGCAGCCCGTTACAGGCCGGGACTAGCGCGAGAGATACGCAGTATTTT
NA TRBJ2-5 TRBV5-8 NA CASSLFRQIQETQYF TGTGCCAGCAGCTTATTTCGACAGATCCAAGAGACCCAGTACTTC
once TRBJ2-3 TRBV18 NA CASSPLGASADTQYF TGTGCCAGCTCACCATTGGGGGCATCCGCAGATACGCAGTATTTT
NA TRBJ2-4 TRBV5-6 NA CASSLAGEDIQYF TGTGCCAGCAGCTTGGCCGGGGAAGACATTCAGTACTTC
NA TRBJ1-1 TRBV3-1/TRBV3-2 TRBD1 CASSPGQGAWNTEAFF TGTGCCAGCAGCCCCGGACAGGGGGCTTGGAACACTGAAGCTTTCTTT
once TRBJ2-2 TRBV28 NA CASGEGGAFTGELFF TGTGCCAGCGGTGAGGGGGGCGCGTTCACCGGGGAGCTGTTTTTT
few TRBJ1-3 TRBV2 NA CASTTDSSGNTIYF TGTGCCAGCACCACAGATAGCTCTGGAAACACCATATATTTT
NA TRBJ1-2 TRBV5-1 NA CASSLLGAGYTF TGCGCCAGCAGCTTGCTAGGGGCTGGCTACACCTTC
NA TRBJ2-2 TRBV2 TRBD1 CASSPGQFGDTGELFF TGTGCCAGCAGTCCGGGACAGTTTGGCGATACCGGGGAGCTGTTTTTT
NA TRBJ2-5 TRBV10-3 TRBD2 CAISGGTSGGEETQYF TGTGCCATCAGTGGGGGGACTAGCGGGGGGGAAGAGACCCAGTACTTC
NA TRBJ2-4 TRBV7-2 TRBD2 CASSSQAGGPASNIQYF TGTGCCAGCAGCTCACAAGCGGGGGGGCCGGCATCGAACATTCAGTACTTC
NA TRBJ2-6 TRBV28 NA CASSFLGRGANVLTF TGTGCCAGCAGTTTCCTCGGACGGGGGGCCAACGTCCTGACTTTC
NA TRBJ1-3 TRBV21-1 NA CASSKEIRGPSGNTIYF TGTGCCAGCAGCAAAGAGATCCGGGGACCCTCTGGAAACACCATATATTTT
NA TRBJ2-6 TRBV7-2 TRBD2 CASSLASGGAPGANVLTF TGTGCCAGCAGCTTAGCTAGCGGGGGGGCTCCTGGGGCCAACGTCCTGACTTTC
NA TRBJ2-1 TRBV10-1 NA CASREGSNEQFF TGCGCCAGCAGGGAAGGGAGCAATGAGCAGTTCTTC
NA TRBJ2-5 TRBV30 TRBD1 CAWSRDREETQYF TGTGCCTGGAGTCGGGACAGGGAGGAGACCCAGTACTTC
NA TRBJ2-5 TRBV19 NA CASSYSLSTLLGTQYF TGTGCCAGTTCATATTCGCTTAGCACCTTGCTCGGGACCCAGTACTTC
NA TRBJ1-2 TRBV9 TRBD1 CASSDLSGGYGYTF TGTGCCAGCAGCGACCTATCAGGGGGGTATGGCTACACCTTC
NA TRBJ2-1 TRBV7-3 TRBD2 CASSLISSRTSMTEQFF TGTGCCAGCAGCTTAATCTCTTCCAGGACTAGCATGACTGAGCAGTTCTTC
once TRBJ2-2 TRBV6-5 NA CASTRSWNTGELFF TGTGCCAGCACCAGGAGCTGGAACACCGGGGAGCTGTTTTTT
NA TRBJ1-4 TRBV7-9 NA CASSFFGQYEKLFF TGTGCCAGCAGCTTTTTTGGGCAGTATGAAAAACTGTTTTTT
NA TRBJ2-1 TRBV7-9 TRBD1 CASSLGQGAYNEQFF TGTGCCAGCAGCCTAGGACAGGGGGCGTACAATGAGCAGTTCTTC
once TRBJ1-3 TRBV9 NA CASSRATPGNTIYF TGTGCCAGCAGCCGCGCGACTCCCGGGAACACCATATATTTT
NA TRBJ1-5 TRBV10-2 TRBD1 CASSHGQGAQPQHF TGCGCCAGCAGCCATGGACAGGGGGCGCAGCCCCAGCATTTT
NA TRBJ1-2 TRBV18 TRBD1 CASSPPGQELSVGYTF TGTGCCAGCTCACCCCCGGGACAGGAACTATCAGTCGGCTACACCTTC
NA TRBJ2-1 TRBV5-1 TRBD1 CASRGDRGNYNEQFF TGCGCCAGCAGGGGGGACAGGGGTAACTACAATGAGCAGTTCTTC
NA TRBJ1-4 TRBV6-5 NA CASRETGERKLFF TGTGCCAGCAGGGAGACGGGGGAGAGAAAACTGTTTTTT
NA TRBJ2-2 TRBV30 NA CAWNPANTGELFF TGTGCCTGGAATCCCGCGAACACCGGGGAGCTGTTTTTT
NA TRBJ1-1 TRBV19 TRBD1 CASKGQGAEAFF TGTGCCAGTAAGGGGCAGGGGGCAGAAGCTTTCTTT